This TCR beta chain derives from a study of CD8 T cells in Susac syndrome. Trimming took off 0 bases at V and 5 bases at J, with 5 bases between the two ends. CDR1 and CDR2 from the germline V gene are SGHRS and YFSETQ. The CDR3 has 12 residues. TCR beta sequencing covered blood CD8+ and CD4+ T cells. RNA was extracted with the RNeasy kit, and a quantity of roughly 0.5 to 1 ug was reverse transcribed using random hexamers. The TCR beta CDR3 was amplified by immunoSEQ multiplex PCR across 54 Vbeta, 13 Jbeta. Using its own MiXCR run on the immunoSEQ multiplex PCR reads, TCRdb lists one record per CDR3 protein. The sample carries tens of thousands of distinct CDR3 sequences, around 94% recorded once.

V is TRBV5-1 and J is TRBJ1-2; D gene unclear. The origin of this receptor is a human donor in good health. The sample taken for sequencing was CD8+ T cells from PBMCs. DNA of the CDR3: TGCGCCAGCAGCTTGGAAGGGTATGGCTACACCTTC. Translation gives CASSLEGYGYTF.